This T cell receptor (beta chain) emerged from a study of blood T cell repertoires in COVID-19. At the level of the study: The United States, Italy and Spain were the sources of the acute and convalescent COVID-19 samples. T cells, B-cell-depleted T cells, or PBMCs supplied cDNA or gDNA.

Those enrolled in Seattle joined during active infection and were followed longitudinally afterward. Source study methods: How many nucleated cells were present was estimated from reference gene primer amplification. TCRdb's copy holds only in-frame clones and misses some; the assay was immunoSEQ multiplex PCR. V, J and clone size are taken as reported in that table, and D and trimming were inferred from the DNA itself. The sample lists about 210,000 clones, 70% to 90% occurring once. Trimming left V 3 bases short and J 7 bases short, with 13 bases between. CDR1 SGHTA and CDR2 FQGNSA come from the germline V gene. The CDR3 is 15 residues long.

The chain links TRBV7-2 to TRBJ1-6; D might be TRBD1 (6 bases). The sequence derives from a woman aged 70-85 years with COVID-19, enrolled during active disease. The sequenced sample consisted of peripheral blood. CDR3 loop: CASSLSQGPNSPLHF. For the CDR3, the DNA is TGTGCCAGCAGCTTGTCACAGGGACCGAATTCACCCCTCCACTTT.